The 2 T cell receptor beta chains reported below all come from one sample, sequenced in a study of memory CD4+ T cells and cytomegalovirus serostatus. Clones were sequenced by immunoSEQ multiplex PCR, and TCRdb holds only the in-frame ones, with some missing. The data show some 60,000 clones, about three quarters seen once. Single viable CD3+CD4+CD8-CD45RO+ cells were sorted as the memory CD4+ T cells. Sequences were obtained from memory CD4+ T cells from blood. The origin of the receptors is an adult in good health and CMV-seropositive.

This chain joins TRBV7-9 and TRBJ2-1, with TRBD1 matching 7 bases. This CDR3 is built from 19 residues. With V trimmed by 4 bases and J by 11 bases, 26 bases remained unmatched. Germline CDR1 and CDR2: SEHNR and FQNEAQ (reference sequence). The CDR3 is CASSSYSQGRAASGGKQFF. CDR3 DNA sequence: TGTGCCAGCAGCTCCTACAGTCAAGGACGGGCGGCCTCAGGGGGAAAGCAGTTCTTC. The full variable domain, completed using reference TRBV7-9 and TRBJ2-1, is DTGVSQNPRHKITKRGQNVTFRCDPISEHNRLYWYRQTLGQGPEFLTYFQNEAQLEKSRLLSDRFSAERPKGSFSTLEIQRTEQGDSAMYLCASSSYSQGRAASGGKQFFGPGTRLTVL.

The rearrangement joins TRBV7-2 to TRBJ2-3; D not certain. There are 15 residues in the CDR3. With 1 base removed from V and 2 bases from J, the gap between germline ends came to 10 bases. CDR1 is SGHTA, CDR2 FQGNSA, per germline. The CDR3 spells CASSLVGQPTDTQYF. The CDR3 nucleotides read TGTGCCAGCAGCTTAGTGGGTCAACCCACAGATACGCAGTATTTT.